The 11 T cell receptor beta chains presented below share a single source sample, sequenced in a study of T cells in Graves' hyperthyroidism and ophthalmopathy. Amplification of TCR beta CDR3 regions was performed using RNA transcripts as template. Carried out on the TCR CDR3, a first-round RT-PCR used the HTBI primer set. TCRdb recomputed calls from the multiplex PCR reads with MiXCR, one row per CDR3 protein. The data show about 400,000 distinct CDR3 sequences, with roughly 15% seen just once and about 13% held by the top ten. Sequencing input: blood. The origin of the receptors is a man aged 18 to 29 with Graves' ophthalmopathy.

This clonotype occurred many times. The chain uses TRBV20-1 and TRBJ2-2, with TRBD1 identical over 9 bases. This CDR3 spans 14 amino acids. Germline trimming cut 6 bases from V and 3 bases from J; bases unmatched to any gene: 5. The germline V gene encodes CDR1 DFQATT and CDR2 SNEGSKA (reference sequence). CDR3 DNA sequence: TGCAGTGCCTGGGGGGACAGGGACACCGGGGAGCTGTTTTTT. The encoded protein is CSAWGDRDTGELFF.

The sample holds many counts of this clonotype. V gene TRBV20-1 combines with J gene TRBJ2-3; 9 bases fit TRBD2. Germline CDR1 reads DFQATT; CDR2 reads SNEGSKA (reference sequence). The CDR3 sequence is 17 residues long. Trimming cost V 0 bases and J 4 bases; bases outside gene matches: 11. The CDR3 sequence: CSARDDFFAGGPDTQYF. In DNA, the CDR3 is TGCAGTGCTAGAGATGACTTTTTCGCGGGGGGGCCAGATACGCAGTATTTT.

This clonotype was detected many times. V gene TRBV2 combines with J gene TRBJ2-1, with D maybe TRBD2 (7 bases). CDR3 length: 17 amino acids. The germline gives CDR1 SNHLY, CDR2 FYNNEI. Trimming cost V 8 bases and J 4 bases, with 24 bases left between them. The CDR3 protein is CASPKGGVGLGYNEQFF. As DNA, the CDR3 is TGTGCCAGCCCTAAGGGGGGGGTTGGACTAGGGTACAATGAGCAGTTCTTC.

This clonotype was seen a few times. This chain links TRBV9 with TRBJ1-3; D unresolved. The CDR3 spans 15 residues. Trimming removed 4 bases from V and 0 bases from J, with 11 bases in between. Per germline, CDR1 SGDLS and CDR2 YYNGEE. The CDR3 DNA sequence: TGTGCCAGCAGCCCCCGACCCTACTCTGGAAACACCATATATTTT. Its translation: CASSPRPYSGNTIYF.

This clonotype was seen ten or more times. J is TRBJ1-1 and V is TRBV2; 9 bases match TRBD1. V lost 0 bases and J lost 3; bases outside the gene matches: 11. The CDR3 extends over 18 amino acids. Germline V CDR1 and CDR2: SNHLY, FYNNEI. CDR3 DNA: TGTGCCAGCAGTGAAGCGCAGGGACAGGGATATGAGGACACTGAAGCTTTCTTT. Its translation is CASSEAQGQGYEDTEAFF.

In its sample, this clonotype was seen many times. The chain uses TRBV12-3 or TRBV12-4 and TRBJ1-2; D is perhaps TRBD1 (5 bases). The CDR3 loop spans 13 amino acids. Trimming removed 2 bases from V and 7 bases from J, with 11 bases in between. CDR3 amino acids: CASSLQARAGYTF. In nucleotides, the CDR3 is TGTGCCAGCAGTTTACAGGCCAGGGCTGGCTACACCTTC.

As concerns this clonotype: Given a much more abundant clone one base away, this may be a read error. The genes are TRBV20-1 and TRBJ2-1, with TRBD2 identical over 8 bases. Germline V gene data show CDR1 as DFQATT and CDR2 as SNEGSKA (reference sequence). The CDR3 totals 16 residues. DNA of the CDR3: TGCAATGCTCGCGCTCAGGGCGGGAGGACCTACAATGAGCAGTTCTTC. Protein sequence: CNARAQGGRTYNEQFF.

In this sample, this clonotype turned up a few times. The rearrangement joins TRBV29-1 to TRBJ2-7, with D possibly being TRBD1 (5 bases). The germline V and J ends were trimmed by 3 bases and 7 bases, with 10 bases remaining between them. Germline CDR1 and CDR2: SQVTM and ANQGSEA. The CDR3 runs to 11 residues. The CDR3, as DNA: TGCAGCGTTGACAGGGTGGGGGAGCAGTACTTC. Protein sequence: CSVDRVGEQYF.

This clonotype was seen ten or more times. The chain carries TRBV18 and TRBJ2-7, with D possibly TRBD2 on 5 matching bases. V lost 3 bases to trimming and J lost 2 bases, with 17 bases between them. CDR3 size: 16 residues. CDR1 and CDR2 from the germline V gene are KGHSH and LQKENI. The CDR3 DNA reads TGTGCCAGCTCACCGTACGGAGGACCCTCGACCTACGAGCAGTACTTC. It encodes CASSPYGGPSTYEQYF.

There are a few counts of this clonotype. The chain links TRBV10-3 to TRBJ2-1; D is undetermined. The CDR3 totals 12 residues. Germline V gives CDR1 ENHRY, CDR2 SYGVKD. Between the trimmed V and J ends, which lost 3 bases and 6 bases, there was a span of 6 bases. The CDR3 loop reads CAISEPPNEQFF. For the CDR3, the DNA is TGTGCCATCAGTGAACCTCCCAATGAGCAGTTCTTC.

This clonotype was seen many times. This rearrangement joins TRBV18 to TRBJ1-5; D not resolved. The germline V gene encodes CDR1 KGHSH and CDR2 LQKENI. The CDR3 covers 13 residues. V lost 8 bases and J 6 bases, leaving 14 bases between the germline ends. In nucleotides, the CDR3 is TGTGCCAGCGCAACATCGGTGGGTCAGCCCCAGCATTTT. Its translation: CASATSVGQPQHF. Full variable domain (missing parts from reference TRBV18 and TRBJ1-5): NAGVMQNPRHLVRRRGQEARLRCSPMKGHSHVYWYRQLPEEGLKFMVYLQKENIIDESGMPKERFSAEFPKEGPSILRIQQVVRGDSAAYFCASATSVGQPQHFGDGTRLSIL.